This TCR beta chain was identified in a study of T-cell reconstitution after alpha-beta-depleted transplantation in children. Unique molecular identifiers featured in how the TCRbeta library was prepared. TCRdb passed the PCR reads through MiXCR, listing each CDR3 protein once. Counted here are some 240,000 distinct CDR3 sequences, approximately 9.8% occurring once; the ten biggest clones make up 5% to 5.5%. The V and J ends lost 9 bases and 0 bases, in that order; junction bases with no gene match: 4. The CDR3 loop spans 13 amino acids. In germline, CDR1 is ENHRY, CDR2 SYGVKD. The sequencing here drew on PBMCs from the stem cell graft donor, taken from the stem cell graft. The TCR sequence derives from a human donor who donated a stem cell graft to a child with SCID. The rearrangement uses TRBV10-3 and TRBJ2-5; 7 nucleotides agree with TRBD2. The DNA of the CDR3 is TGTGCCATATGGGGGGGGTACCAAGAGACCCAGTACTTC. It codes for CAIWGGYQETQYF.